The next 26 T cell receptor beta chains were all read from a single sample in a study of radiation and T cells in renal cell carcinoma. Generated by immunoSEQ multiplex PCR, the TCRdb table keeps only in-frame clones and is missing some. The profile covers fewer than 25,000 clones, with nearly 55% appearing a single time and about a fifth taken by the ten largest. The sample's treatment: treatment-naive control, cytoreductive nephrectomy. The sample consisted of tumor tissue, taken from a patient whose treatment was nephrectomy without radiotherapy. The receptors here all came from a human donor with renal cell carcinoma.

V and J are TRBV4-3 and TRBJ2-3, with TRBD1 matching 8 bases. With 5 bases clipped from V and 3 bases from J, the junction kept 1 base outside the gene matches. Germline-derived CDR1 and CDR2 are LGHNA and YSLEER. This CDR3 comprises 13 residues. The CDR3 DNA is TGCGCCAGCAGCAGACAGGGGACAGATACGCAGTATTTT. Translation: CASSRQGTDTQYF.

This clone was seen a few times. This rearrangement joins TRBV7-9 to TRBJ2-5, with TRBD2 matching 10 bases. Trimming removed 4 bases from V and 3 bases from J; junction bases left unmatched: 5. The CDR3 runs 15 residues. Germline lookup yields CDR1 SEHNR and CDR2 FQNEAQ (reference sequence). CDR3 region: CASSSFGLAEETQYF. CDR3 bases: TGTGCCAGCAGCTCCTTCGGACTAGCGGAAGAGACCCAGTACTTC.

DNA of the CDR3: TGTGCCAGCAGCTTAGGGGAGGGGTTATCGCCCCAGCATTTT. This gives the protein CASSLGEGLSPQHF. This chain connects TRBV7-9 to TRBJ1-5; TRBD1 is a possible D gene (5 bases). V lost 1 base and J 9 bases, leaving 13 bases between the germline ends. Germline CDR1 SEHNR, CDR2 FQNEAQ (reference sequence). The CDR3 loop spans 14 amino acids.

The chain couples TRBV18 to TRBJ1-3, with a tentative D call TRBD1 (6 bases). The V end was cut by 4 bases, the J end by 0 bases, with 16 bases between. The V gene's germline CDR1 is KGHSH and CDR2 LQKENI. This CDR3 has 17 amino acids. DNA of the CDR3: TGTGCCAGCTCACAGTCGTCGACAGGCGCCTCTGGAAACACCATATATTTT. Translation: CASSQSSTGASGNTIYF.

Only a few counts were recorded for this clone. CDR3 sequence (DNA): TGTGCCAGCAGCCCCCGGGACAGGGGTTCACCCCTCCACTTT. This encodes CASSPRDRGSPLHF. The chain uses TRBV7-2 and TRBJ1-6; TRBD1 aligns across 10 bases. The CDR3 runs to 14 residues. Germline V gene sequence: CDR1 SGHTA, CDR2 FQGNSA. The V segment lost 5 bases and the J segment 9 bases; nucleotides outside the gene matches: 4.

A note on this clone: The junction departs from germline at one end; a sequencing error may be responsible. The genes are TRBV2 and TRBJ1-1, with a possible D match to TRBD1 (5 bases). This CDR3 comprises 11 residues. The germline V gene has CDR1 SNHLY and CDR2 FYNNEI. The CDR3 protein is CASSDFLGGTF. CDR3 DNA sequence: TGTGCCAGCAGTGACTTCCTTGGGGGGACCTTT.

The chain recombines TRBV14 with TRBJ2-5, with TRBD1 matching over 7 bases. CDR1 and CDR2 (germline): SGHDN, FVKESK. CDR3 length: 15 residues. The V gene end was trimmed by 2 bases and the J gene end by 5 bases; junction bases not matched to a gene: 8. The CDR3 region has the DNA TGTGCCAGCAGCCAAAAGACAGGGCTTTTGGAGACCCAGTACTTC. It codes for CASSQKTGLLETQYF.

V gene TRBV10-3 combines with J gene TRBJ1-1; 11 bases agree with TRBD1. The germline V gene encodes CDR1 ENHRY and CDR2 SYGVKD. The V gene end was trimmed by 6 bases and the J gene end by 4 bases; junction bases not matched to a gene: 13. CDR3 length: 17 residues. The CDR3 sequence: CAIRPGTGGSGGTEAFF. The CDR3 DNA reads as TGTGCCATCAGGCCCGGGACAGGGGGTTCTGGCGGCACTGAAGCTTTCTTT.

The chain joins TRBV5-8 to TRBJ2-1, with TRBD2 identical over 8 bases. J was trimmed by 3 bases and V by 0 bases; bases with no gene match: 8. This CDR3 is 17 amino acids long. The germline CDR1 and CDR2 sequences are SGHTS and YDEGEE. CDR3 residues: CASSLERGGTLYNEQFF. The CDR3 region has the DNA TGTGCCAGCAGCTTGGAACGCGGGGGGACGCTCTACAATGAGCAGTTCTTC.

The chain combines TRBV19 with TRBJ1-1; D is unresolved. The germline gives CDR1 LNHDA, CDR2 SQIVND (reference sequence). Trimming pared 6 bases from V and 4 bases from J, leaving 9 bases between. CDR3 length equals 12 residues. This CDR3 is CASRAGPTEAFF. CDR3 nucleotide sequence: TGTGCCAGTAGAGCCGGGCCCACTGAAGCTTTCTTT.

The chain couples TRBV13 to TRBJ2-5; D is possibly TRBD1 or TRBD2 (5 bases each). This CDR3 comprises 12 residues. Germline assignment: CDR1 PRHDT and CDR2 FYEKMQ (reference sequence). Trimming cost V 11 bases and J 5 bases, with 15 bases left between them. The CDR3 region has the DNA TGTGCCTGCGGGTCAGGGATGGAGACCCAGTACTTC. Encoded protein: CACGSGMETQYF.

This rearrangement joins TRBV19 to TRBJ2-3; D is perhaps TRBD2 (5 bases). V lost 8 bases and J 6 bases, leaving 18 bases between the germline ends. There are 14 residues in the CDR3. Germline assignment: CDR1 LNHDA and CDR2 SQIVND (reference sequence). The CDR3 reads CASGSFGRLDTQYF. The CDR3 nucleotides read TGTGCCAGTGGGAGCTTTGGGAGATTGGATACGCAGTATTTT.

This clone came up many times. The chain employs TRBV10-3 and TRBJ1-1, with D perhaps TRBD1 (5 bases). This CDR3 is built from 13 residues. Per germline, CDR1 ENHRY and CDR2 SYGVKD. V was pared by 11 bases and J by 1 base, with 14 bases between. The DNA of the CDR3 is TGTGCCTCCGGGGGGGTGCCGAACACTGAAGCTTTCTTT. Amino acid sequence: CASGGVPNTEAFF.

For the CDR3, the DNA is TGTGCCAGCAGGTCACTAGCGGGGACTTTCAATGAGCAGTTCTTC. Translating gives CASRSLAGTFNEQFF. The gene calls are TRBV2 and TRBJ2-1; 10 bases align to TRBD2. Trimming cost V 6 bases and J 6 bases; bases outside gene matches: 8. The CDR3 runs 15 residues. CDR1 and CDR2 from the germline V gene are SNHLY and FYNNEI.

This clone was seen only a few times. The CDR3: CASSQKRVMGGELFF. The CDR3 coding sequence is TGCGCCAGCAGCCAGAAGCGGGTGATGGGCGGGGAGCTGTTTTTT. The chain joins TRBV4-3 to TRBJ2-2; D possibly corresponds to TRBD2 (6 bases). CDR1 and CDR2 from the germline V gene are LGHNA and YSLEER. The CDR3 extends over 15 amino acids. The V end lost 3 bases, the J end lost 7 bases, and 15 bases lay between the germline ends.

V gene TRBV5-1 combines with J gene TRBJ2-5; D remains unclear. There are 15 residues in the CDR3. CDR1 and CDR2 (germline): SGHRS, YFSETQ. V shed 0 bases and J shed 1 base, with 10 bases lying between them. CDR3 protein: CASSLAVSAQETQYF. For the CDR3, the DNA is TGCGCCAGCAGCTTGGCCGTGTCGGCCCAAGAGACCCAGTACTTC.

This clone is termed medium-sized. Other nucleotide sequences in the sample specify the same CDR3. The chain uses TRBV27 and TRBJ1-3; maybe TRBD1 (5 bases). Deletions cut 3 bases from V and 4 bases from J, with 13 bases between. Germline V gene lookup returns CDR1 MNHEY and CDR2 SMNVEV (reference sequence). This CDR3 has 15 residues. CDR3 sequence reads: CASSFRGGSGNTIYF. Written as DNA, the CDR3 is TGTGCCAGCAGTTTTCGGGGGGGATCGGGAAACACCATATATTTT.

The genes are TRBV1 and TRBJ2-1; the table's D gene call, TRBD1, was not cross checked with the DNA. TRBV1 is classified as a pseudogene. The CDR3 has 15 amino acids. The CDR3 is CTSSVDRGRRNEQFF. The CDR3, as DNA: TGCACCAGCAGCGTAGACAGGGGGCGTCGGAATGAGCAGTTCTTC.

This chain joins TRBV7-5 and TRBJ1-1. TRBV7-5 counts as a pseudogene. The CDR3 contains 17 residues. CDR3 DNA: TGTGCCAGAAGCTTACCCCATTCCACAGCGCTTTGGACTGAAGCTTTCTTT. Protein sequence: CARSLPHSTALWTEAFF.

This clone showed up just a few times. The genes are TRBV28 and TRBJ2-1, with a tentative D call TRBD1 (5 bases). The CDR3 loop spans 11 amino acids. V was pared by 2 bases and J by 10 bases, with 6 bases between. Germline CDR1 reads MDHEN; CDR2 reads SYDVKM. CDR3 region: CASSLNREQFF. The CDR3 bases are TGTGCCAGCAGTTTAAACAGGGAGCAGTTCTTC.

The table lists this clone with many counts. V gene TRBV6-5 combines with J gene TRBJ1-1; D might be TRBD1 (5 bases). Trimming removed 4 bases from V and 2 bases from J, with 11 bases in between. The germline CDR1 and CDR2 sequences are MNHEY and SVGAGI. This CDR3 has 14 amino acids. DNA for the CDR3: TGTGCCAGCAGTTTGGCAGGGCTCAACACTGAAGCTTTCTTT. It translates to CASSLAGLNTEAFF.

This sequence joins TRBV7-2 and TRBJ2-7; no firm D call. With 1 base removed from V and 0 bases from J, the gap between germline ends came to 7 bases. Germline V gives CDR1 SGHTA, CDR2 FQGNSA. The CDR3 consists of 14 residues. CDR3 sequence: CASSLVDNSYEQYF. The CDR3 bases are TGTGCCAGCAGCTTAGTTGACAACTCCTACGAGCAGTACTTC.

The chain couples TRBV11-1 to TRBJ1-1; TRBD1 aligns across 8 bases. The CDR3 spans 13 residues. Looked up from germline, CDR1 is SGHAT and CDR2 is FQDESV (reference sequence). Trimming cost V 5 bases and J 4 bases; bases outside gene matches: 3. CDR3 DNA: TGTGCCAGCAGCCCTGACAGGGGCACTGAAGCTTTCTTT. It is translated as CASSPDRGTEAFF.

The chain employs TRBV7-3 and TRBJ1-1; no reliable D call. Germline CDR1 and CDR2: SGHTA and FQGTGA. The CDR3 is 13 residues long. With 4 bases removed from V and 5 bases from J, the gap between germline ends came to 11 bases. CDR3 loop: CASSSLVGTEAFF. The CDR3 region has the DNA TGTGCCAGCAGCTCCCTCGTTGGGACTGAAGCTTTCTTT.

This chain joins TRBV7-2 and TRBJ1-6, with D uncertain. V shed 1 base and J shed 10 bases, with 14 bases lying between them. CDR3 size: 15 residues. The V gene's germline CDR1 is SGHTA and CDR2 FQGNSA. CDR3 nucleotides: TGTGCCAGCAGCTTAGTTTTGGCAGGAGAATCACCCCTCCACTTT. This gives the protein CASSLVLAGESPLHF.

The chain carries TRBV9 and TRBJ2-1; TRBD2 matches at 8 bases. This CDR3 spans 15 amino acids. Germline assignment: CDR1 SGDLS and CDR2 YYNGEE. With 3 bases clipped from V and 7 bases from J, the junction kept 9 bases outside the gene matches. CDR3 nucleotide sequence: TGTGCCAGCAGCGGGAGCGGGGGTGCTCATAATGAGCAGTTCTTC. It specifies CASSGSGGAHNEQFF.